A selection of T cell receptor beta chains follows, all from one sample in a study of long-term antiretroviral therapy in people with HIV. Profiled with immunoSEQ multiplex PCR; TCRdb holds only in-frame clones, not every one. The sample consists of 35,000 or so clones, just under 95% of them appearing once. Material: unsorted PBMCs, obtained 4.1 years after starting antiretroviral therapy. The receptor set was obtained from a woman between 45 and 65 years old with HIV. CDR3s include the opening cysteine and the closing phenylalanine or tryptophan. The D gene is left open where the match is weak. The size of a clone is reported for some rows only, either as once, few or many, or as a class for expanded clones.

d_call: TRBD2; clone_size: -; v_call: TRBV5-8; j_call: TRBJ2-3; cdr3_aa: CASSLGRLAGSDTQYF; cdr3_nt: TGTGCCAGCAGCTTGGGGCGACTAGCGGGGTCAGATACGCAGTATTTT
d_call: -; clone_size: few; v_call: TRBV20-1; j_call: TRBJ1-1; cdr3_aa: CSAHPYTEAFF; cdr3_nt: TGCAGTGCCCATCCTTACACTGAAGCTTTCTTT
d_call: -; clone_size: -; v_call: TRBV6-6; j_call: TRBJ1-1; cdr3_aa: CAAGQVAFF; cdr3_nt: TGTGCCGCGGGGCAGGTGGCTTTCTTT
d_call: -; clone_size: -; v_call: TRBV4-3; j_call: TRBJ2-7; cdr3_aa: CASSQDSKGYEQYF; cdr3_nt: TGCGCCAGCAGCCAAGATTCAAAAGGGTACGAGCAGTACTTC
d_call: -; clone_size: once; v_call: TRBV7-9; j_call: TRBJ1-1; cdr3_aa: CASSFPRRDTEAFF; cdr3_nt: TGTGCCAGCAGCTTCCCCCGCCGGGACACTGAAGCTTTCTTT
d_call: TRBD2; clone_size: -; v_call: TRBV2; j_call: TRBJ2-5; cdr3_aa: CASSQEAGRYETQYF; cdr3_nt: TGTGCCAGCAGCCAAGAAGCGGGGAGGTATGAGACCCAGTACTTC
d_call: -; clone_size: once; v_call: TRBV7-8; j_call: TRBJ2-7; cdr3_aa: CASSPRLEGRGNEQYF; cdr3_nt: TGTGCCAGCAGCCCCCGACTTGAGGGCAGGGGCAACGAGCAGTACTTC
d_call: TRBD2; clone_size: once; v_call: TRBV30; j_call: TRBJ2-5; cdr3_aa: CAWSRGLAGIQETQYF; cdr3_nt: TGTGCCTGGAGTCGGGGACTAGCGGGAATCCAAGAGACCCAGTACTTC
d_call: -; clone_size: once; v_call: TRBV9; j_call: TRBJ2-1; cdr3_aa: CASSRSYNEQFF; cdr3_nt: TGTGCCAGCAGCAGGTCCTACAATGAGCAGTTCTTC
d_call: TRBD1; clone_size: -; v_call: TRBV30; j_call: TRBJ1-5; cdr3_aa: CAWGQALDQPQHF; cdr3_nt: TGTGCCTGGGGACAGGCCTTGGATCAGCCCCAGCATTTT
d_call: -; clone_size: -; v_call: TRBV10-3; j_call: TRBJ2-5; cdr3_aa: CAISESASTAETQYF; cdr3_nt: TGTGCCATCAGTGAGTCGGCCAGTACTGCAGAGACCCAGTACTTC
d_call: TRBD1; clone_size: -; v_call: TRBV7-8; j_call: TRBJ1-5; cdr3_aa: CASRVGQDNQPQHF; cdr3_nt: TGTGCCAGCCGGGTTGGACAGGACAATCAGCCCCAGCATTTT
d_call: TRBD2; clone_size: -; v_call: TRBV29-1; j_call: TRBJ2-7; cdr3_aa: CSAGTSGYEQYF; cdr3_nt: TGCAGCGCGGGGACTAGCGGCTACGAGCAGTACTTC
d_call: TRBD1; clone_size: -; v_call: TRBV15; j_call: TRBJ2-7; cdr3_aa: CATSRDMTGLNEQYF; cdr3_nt: TGTGCCACCAGCAGAGATATGACAGGGTTGAACGAGCAGTACTTC
d_call: TRBD1; clone_size: -; v_call: TRBV10-1; j_call: TRBJ2-5; cdr3_aa: CASSERQGDQETQYF; cdr3_nt: TGCGCCAGCAGTGAAAGACAGGGGGATCAAGAGACCCAGTACTTC
d_call: -; clone_size: -; v_call: TRBV5-5; j_call: TRBJ2-1; cdr3_aa: CASGHGRGSYNEQFF; cdr3_nt: TGTGCCAGCGGGCACGGGCGCGGGTCCTACAATGAGCAGTTCTTC
d_call: -; clone_size: -; v_call: TRBV4-1; j_call: TRBJ2-3; cdr3_aa: CASSQEGREGNGADTQYF; cdr3_nt: TGCGCCAGCAGCCAAGAAGGCCGAGAGGGCAACGGGGCAGATACGCAGTATTTT
d_call: -; clone_size: -; v_call: TRBV2; j_call: TRBJ2-7; cdr3_aa: CASTRRTSTNNPYEQYF; cdr3_nt: TGTGCCAGCACGAGAAGGACTTCGACTAATAATCCCTACGAGCAGTACTTC
d_call: TRBD1; clone_size: -; v_call: TRBV11-2; j_call: TRBJ1-5; cdr3_aa: CASSPPGQGANQPQHF; cdr3_nt: TGTGCCAGCAGCCCTCCCGGACAGGGAGCTAATCAGCCCCAGCATTTT
d_call: -; clone_size: -; v_call: TRBV5-5; j_call: TRBJ1-1; cdr3_aa: CASSWSQGLNTEAFF; cdr3_nt: TGTGCCAGCAGCTGGTCCCAGGGGCTGAACACTGAAGCTTTCTTT
d_call: -; clone_size: -; v_call: TRBV7-6; j_call: TRBJ2-3; cdr3_aa: CASSLGASPRTDTQYF; cdr3_nt: TGTGCCAGCAGCTTAGGGGCTAGCCCCCGCACAGATACGCAGTATTTT
d_call: -; clone_size: -; v_call: TRBV13; j_call: TRBJ1-4; cdr3_aa: CASSLGPRSGEKLFF; cdr3_nt: TGTGCCAGCAGCTTAGGACCCCGGTCAGGTGAAAAACTGTTTTTT
d_call: -; clone_size: -; v_call: TRBV6-1; j_call: TRBJ2-7; cdr3_aa: CASSEGPRFYEQYF; cdr3_nt: TGTGCCAGCAGTGAAGGGCCTCGATTTTACGAGCAGTACTTC
d_call: TRBD2; clone_size: -; v_call: TRBV7-6; j_call: TRBJ2-2; cdr3_aa: CASSPGGHTGELFF; cdr3_nt: TGTGCCAGCAGCCCGGGAGGTCACACCGGGGAGCTGTTTTTT
d_call: TRBD1; clone_size: -; v_call: TRBV6-6; j_call: TRBJ1-2; cdr3_aa: CASSLGQAQTF; cdr3_nt: TGTGCCAGCAGTTTAGGACAGGCTCAGACCTTC
d_call: -; clone_size: -; v_call: TRBV7-8; j_call: TRBJ1-1; cdr3_aa: CASSQTENTEAFF; cdr3_nt: TGTGCCAGCAGCCAGACAGAAAACACTGAAGCTTTCTTT
d_call: TRBD1; clone_size: -; v_call: TRBV5-6; j_call: TRBJ1-2; cdr3_aa: CASSAGTARGYTF; cdr3_nt: TGTGCCAGCAGCGCCGGGACAGCAAGAGGCTACACCTTC
d_call: -; clone_size: -; v_call: TRBV6-6; j_call: TRBJ1-2; cdr3_aa: CASSIQGSGYGYTF; cdr3_nt: TGTGCCAGCAGTATTCAGGGGAGTGGCTATGGCTACACCTTC
d_call: -; clone_size: -; v_call: TRBV6-5; j_call: TRBJ1-1; cdr3_aa: CASSYTTGNTEAFF; cdr3_nt: TGTGCCAGCAGTTATACGACAGGCAACACTGAAGCTTTCTTT
d_call: TRBD1; clone_size: -; v_call: TRBV4-3; j_call: TRBJ1-2; cdr3_aa: CASSQATGDYGYTF; cdr3_nt: TGCGCCAGCAGCCAGGCGACAGGGGACTATGGCTACACCTTC
d_call: -; clone_size: -; v_call: TRBV11-3; j_call: TRBJ2-5; cdr3_aa: CASSFERWETQYF; cdr3_nt: TGTGCCAGCAGCTTTGAACGGTGGGAGACCCAGTACTTC
d_call: -; clone_size: -; v_call: TRBV30; j_call: TRBJ1-4; cdr3_aa: CAWSVFRRGGEKLFF; cdr3_nt: TGTGCCTGGAGTGTGTTTCGGCGGGGAGGTGAAAAACTGTTTTTT
d_call: -; clone_size: -; v_call: TRBV5-6; j_call: TRBJ1-5; cdr3_aa: CASSVGRGPQHF; cdr3_nt: TGTGCCAGCAGCGTGGGACGGGGGCCCCAGCATTTT
d_call: -; clone_size: -; v_call: TRBV5-4; j_call: TRBJ1-2; cdr3_aa: CASSPGLGYYGYTF; cdr3_nt: TGTGCCAGCAGCCCCGGGTTGGGATATTATGGCTACACCTTC
d_call: -; clone_size: -; v_call: TRBV5-4; j_call: TRBJ2-7; cdr3_aa: CASSPLPSYEQYF; cdr3_nt: TGTGCCAGCAGCCCCCTACCATCCTACGAGCAGTACTTC
d_call: -; clone_size: -; v_call: TRBV19; j_call: TRBJ1-2; cdr3_aa: CASSIETAFGTNYGYTF; cdr3_nt: TGTGCCAGTAGTATAGAGACTGCCTTCGGTACTAACTATGGCTACACCTTC
d_call: -; clone_size: -; v_call: TRBV19; j_call: TRBJ1-5; cdr3_aa: CASSIPGAQPQHF; cdr3_nt: TGTGCCAGTAGTATACCGGGGGCCCAGCCCCAGCATTTT
d_call: -; clone_size: few; v_call: TRBV6-5; j_call: TRBJ2-7; cdr3_aa: CASSYVGSSYEQYF; cdr3_nt: TGTGCCAGCAGTTACGTGGGATCCTCCTACGAGCAGTACTTC
d_call: -; clone_size: -; v_call: TRBV5-1; j_call: TRBJ2-3; cdr3_aa: CASSLERGYTDTQYF; cdr3_nt: TGCGCCAGCAGCTTGGAAAGGGGCTACACAGATACGCAGTATTTT
d_call: -; clone_size: -; v_call: TRBV21-1; j_call: TRBJ2-3; cdr3_aa: CASTRTGPVTDTQYF; cdr3_nt: TGTGCCAGCACCAGGACAGGTCCCGTAACGGATACGCAGTATTTT
d_call: -; clone_size: -; v_call: TRBV9; j_call: TRBJ1-1; cdr3_aa: CASSVAVGRDTEAFF; cdr3_nt: TGTGCCAGCAGCGTGGCGGTTGGCAGGGACACTGAAGCTTTCTTT
d_call: TRBD1; clone_size: -; v_call: TRBV5-4; j_call: TRBJ1-2; cdr3_aa: CASSRGTANYGYTF; cdr3_nt: TGTGCCAGCAGCCGAGGGACAGCTAACTATGGCTACACCTTC
d_call: TRBD1; clone_size: -; v_call: TRBV10-2; j_call: TRBJ1-1; cdr3_aa: CASRDRTGGGTEAFF; cdr3_nt: TGCGCCAGCAGGGACAGGACAGGGGGAGGTACTGAAGCTTTCTTT
d_call: -; clone_size: -; v_call: TRBV9; j_call: TRBJ2-1; cdr3_aa: CASTKAGGTPINEQFF; cdr3_nt: TGTGCCAGCACCAAAGCTGGGGGGACACCAATCAATGAGCAGTTCTTC
d_call: -; clone_size: -; v_call: TRBV19; j_call: TRBJ1-6; cdr3_aa: CASSIGRAVVDSPLHF; cdr3_nt: TGTGCCAGTAGTATAGGCCGGGCAGTTGTGGATTCACCCCTCCACTTT
d_call: TRBD1; clone_size: -; v_call: TRBV19; j_call: TRBJ1-5; cdr3_aa: CASSPRQGAGNQPQHF; cdr3_nt: TGTGCCAGTAGTCCCCGACAGGGGGCAGGCAATCAGCCCCAGCATTTT
d_call: -; clone_size: -; v_call: TRBV7-2; j_call: TRBJ2-1; cdr3_aa: CASSSIGGGLNEQFF; cdr3_nt: TGTGCCAGCAGCTCCATAGGGGGGGGCCTAAATGAGCAGTTCTTC
d_call: -; clone_size: -; v_call: TRBV18; j_call: TRBJ2-3; cdr3_aa: CASSSATDTQYF; cdr3_nt: TGTGCCAGCTCGTCAGCCACAGATACGCAGTATTTT
d_call: -; clone_size: -; v_call: TRBV2; j_call: TRBJ1-1; cdr3_aa: CASSPSSSSEAFF; cdr3_nt: TGTGCCAGCAGCCCCTCGAGTAGCTCTGAAGCTTTCTTT
d_call: TRBD1; clone_size: -; v_call: TRBV2; j_call: TRBJ1-4; cdr3_aa: CASSSTGATNEKLFF; cdr3_nt: TGTGCCAGCAGCTCTACAGGGGCAACTAATGAAAAACTGTTTTTT
d_call: TRBD1; clone_size: -; v_call: TRBV2; j_call: TRBJ1-1; cdr3_aa: CASTGPGQGVSQSEAFF; cdr3_nt: TGTGCCAGCACTGGGCCGGGACAGGGGGTTTCTCAATCTGAAGCTTTCTTT
d_call: -; clone_size: -; v_call: TRBV5-1; j_call: TRBJ2-1; cdr3_aa: CASSLASGGLYNEQFF; cdr3_nt: TGCGCCAGCAGCTTGGCTTCGGGGGGCCTTTACAATGAGCAGTTCTTC
d_call: -; clone_size: -; v_call: TRBV19; j_call: TRBJ1-5; cdr3_aa: CASGTAYYSNQPQHF; cdr3_nt: TGTGCCAGCGGAACAGCGTATTATAGCAATCAGCCCCAGCATTTT